These T cell receptor beta chains were read from a single sample in a study of blood T cells in healthy people across ages. TCRdb reprocessed the 5' RACE reads via MiXCR and lists one record per CDR3 protein. Among around 900,000 distinct CDR3 sequences listed, under 30% were seen once. The specimen was blood. These receptors all stem from a woman aged 80 or over in good health. The CDR3 runs from the conserved cysteine through the conserved F or W. A D gene is named only where the DNA matches it firmly. Clone size is shown for a subset of rows, as once, few, many or a class of expanded clone.

D gene	V gene	J gene	clone size	CDR3 protein	CDR3 DNA
.	TRBV28	TRBJ2-7	many	CASSLYGPPYEQYF	TGTGCCAGCAGTTTATATGGGCCACCCTACGAGCAGTACTTC
TRBD2	TRBV4-1	TRBJ2-3	many	CASSQYGLAGGDTQYF	TGCGCCAGCAGCCAATACGGACTAGCGGGGGGGGATACGCAGTATTTT
.	TRBV7-2	TRBJ2-7	many	CASSLGAYEQYF	TGTGCCAGCAGCTTAGGGGCCTACGAGCAGTACTTC
TRBD2	TRBV9	TRBJ2-1	many	CASSVGGLDFGEQFF	TGTGCCAGCAGCGTAGGGGGACTAGACTTTGGCGAGCAGTTCTTC
.	TRBV10-3	TRBJ1-5	few	CAISESGTNQPQHF	TGTGCCATCAGTGAATCGGGGACCAATCAGCCCCAGCATTTT
TRBD1	TRBV5-1	TRBJ2-4	many	CASSLDRGSDIQYF	TGCGCCAGCAGCTTGGACAGGGGGTCGGACATTCAGTACTTC
.	TRBV5-1	TRBJ1-1	few	CASSLVGARSNTEAFF	TGCGCCAGCAGCTTGGTGGGGGCGCGGTCGAACACTGAAGCTTTCTTT
TRBD1	TRBV4-1	TRBJ2-5	many	CASSQAPGGALSETQYF	TGCGCCAGCAGCCAAGCTCCAGGGGGCGCGTTAAGCGAGACCCAGTACTTC
.	TRBV5-1	TRBJ2-1	.	CASSQYGGPGNEQFF	TGCGCCAGCAGCCAATACGGGGGGCCGGGTAATGAGCAGTTCTTC
.	TRBV12-3/TRBV12-4	TRBJ2-3	.	CASGPGLLTDTQYF	TGTGCCAGCGGCCCGGGACTCCTCACAGATACGCAGTATTTT
TRBD1	TRBV7-2	TRBJ2-1	few	CASSYTGTGGPYEQFF	TGTGCCAGCAGCTACACCGGGACAGGGGGTCCGTATGAGCAGTTCTTC
.	TRBV4-3	TRBJ2-6	many	CASSQDRFSGANVLTF	TGCGCCAGCAGCCAAGATCGCTTCTCTGGGGCCAACGTCCTGACTTTC
TRBD1	TRBV30	TRBJ2-1	many	CAYGQGVSNEQFF	TGTGCCTACGGACAGGGAGTGAGTAATGAGCAGTTCTTC
.	TRBV2	TRBJ1-4	.	CASRREGLREKLFF	TGTGCCAGCCGAAGGGAGGGTCTTCGGGAAAAACTGTTTTTT
.	TRBV20-1	TRBJ1-2	.	CSARVDLIYYGYIF	TGCAGTGCTAGAGTGGACCTCATTTACTATGGCTACATCTTC
TRBD1	TRBV12-3/TRBV12-4	TRBJ2-7	many	CASRPGQGVSYEQYF	TGTGCCAGCAGACCCGGACAGGGGGTGTCCTACGAGCAGTACTTC
.	TRBV2	TRBJ2-5	few	CASSLVKETQYF	TGTGCCAGCAGTTTAGTGAAAGAGACCCAGTACTTC
TRBD1	TRBV19	TRBJ1-3	once	CASRRTGRFSGNTIYF	TGTGCCAGTAGGAGGACAGGGAGATTCTCTGGAAACACCATATATTTT
.	TRBV5-1	TRBJ1-5	.	CASSPEGSNQPQHF	TGCGCCAGCAGCCCCGAGGGGAGCAATCAGCCCCAGCATTTT
.	TRBV4-3	TRBJ2-1	many	CASSQGQGGYNEQFF	TGCGCCAGCAGCCAAGGGCAGGGTGGCTACAATGAGCAGTTCTTC
TRBD1	TRBV20-1	TRBJ1-2	many	CSARTGRASDYGYTF	TGCAGTGCTCGGACAGGGAGGGCGAGTGACTATGGCTACACCTTC
.	TRBV12-3/TRBV12-4	TRBJ2-5	many	CASSLSGSMTQYF	TGTGCCAGCAGTTTAAGCGGGTCCATGACCCAGTACTTC
.	TRBV6-5	TRBJ1-6	few	CASSYTELAYNSPLHF	TGTGCCAGCAGTTACACAGAACTTGCCTATAATTCACCCCTCCACTTT
TRBD1	TRBV12-3/TRBV12-4	TRBJ2-7	.	CASSRSGTGDLEQYF	TGTGCCAGCAGCCGTTCCGGGACAGGGGATCTCGAGCAGTACTTC
.	TRBV11-2	TRBJ1-6	many	CASTSFRNSPLHF	TGTGCCAGCACCTCGTTCCGGAATTCACCCCTCCACTTT
.	TRBV28	TRBJ1-5	.	CASSLGAGVYSNQPQHF	TGTGCCAGCAGTTTAGGGGCAGGGGTTTATAGCAATCAGCCCCAGCATTTT
TRBD2	TRBV27	TRBJ2-2	few	CASSPGPQRGGRTGELFF	TGTGCCAGCAGTCCCGGACCACAGCGGGGGGGCCGTACCGGGGAGCTGTTTTTT
TRBD1	TRBV4-2	TRBJ1-5	many	CASSPWTGYSNQPQHF	TGTGCCAGCAGCCCCTGGACAGGTTATAGCAATCAGCCCCAGCATTTT
TRBD2	TRBV6-2/TRBV6-3	TRBJ2-1	few	CASRSGTNEQFF	TGTGCCAGCAGAAGCGGGACCAATGAGCAGTTCTTC
.	TRBV12-3/TRBV12-4	TRBJ2-1	few	CANSLAGSETQFF	TGTGCCAACAGTTTGGCAGGCTCAGAGACCCAGTTCTTC
.	TRBV14	TRBJ2-5	many	CASSHDNGVRTQYF	TGTGCCAGCAGCCACGACAACGGGGTGCGGACCCAGTACTTC